This TCR beta chain was sequenced during a study of blood T cell repertoires in COVID-19. Whole-study context: There were acute and convalescent COVID-19 samples, and they came from the United States, Italy and Spain.

The CDR3 loop spans 17 amino acids. Germline assignment: CDR1 SGHRS and CDR2 YFSETQ. As processed by the authors: It was from reference gene primer amplification that nucleated cell counts were estimated. Generated by immunoSEQ multiplex PCR, the TCRdb table keeps only in-frame clones and is missing some. V and J calls and clone size are those listed in that table; D and trimming were worked out from the DNA. The top ten clones hold 1.5% of a sample with fewer than 300,000 clones, approximately 87% of them seen once. This clone turned up a few times. One end of the junction fails to match germline, which may point to a read error.

The receptor's source is a woman in her forties who had recovered from COVID-19. The chain combines TRBV5-1 with TRBJ1-1, with TRBD1 matching 10 bases. Sequenced material: peripheral blood. The CDR3 bases are TGCGCCAGCAGGAACCGGGACAGGGGAGGTGCGAACGCTGAAGCTTTCTTT. It is translated as CASRNRDRGGANAEAFF.